This T cell receptor beta chain was observed in a study of T cells after yellow fever vaccination (dated by TCRdb to about 2019). Notes on the research overall: The SMART-Seq v4 Ultra Low Input RNA kit was used to prepare libraries from fractions with low cell numbers. Bulk TCR alpha and beta repertoires were sequenced longitudinally to track T-cell clones before and after primary and booster YFV17D yellow fever vaccination. Blood was collected at multiple timepoints before and after primary and secondary immunization, and bulk PBMC replicates and cell subsets were isolated. The cohort comprised two healthy male donors, one aged 18 to 30 and one aged 30 to 40 years. General study outcomes and caveats: FACS-sorted repertoires could contain abundant contaminating clonotypes from the bulk population, so computational filtering was required. After the booster, most of the clones that had expanded following primary vaccination were detected again (roughly 97% of CD4 and 80% to 90% of CD8), which suggests that memory was broadly maintained. The secondary T-cell response was found to be weaker but faster than the primary response, with a peak reached on day 5 rather than on day 15. A small share of clonotypes was detected in both CD4 and CD8 compartments, with the overlap likely arising from convergent recombination. Only a couple of donors were included in the study, so the extent to which the findings can be generalized is limited.

CDR1 and CDR2 were assigned from the germline V gene (reference sequence) as DFQATT and SNEGSKA. Inclusive of the bounding cysteine and phenylalanine, the CDR3 is 15 residues long. Left in the record is the CDR3 DNA by itself, 45 bases read in frame from the first base. V loses 4 bases at its end and J loses 5 bases; junction bases beyond the gene matches: 12. The sample holds a few counts of this clonotype. It lacks a known antigen. Per-base qualities were not stored, and no clone one base away is much larger. Data came from an Illumina NovaSeq 6000. Synthesis of TCR cDNA relied on 5'RACE template switching, a step that introduced a universal primer site along with unique molecular identifiers. Priming for cDNA synthesis came from both the TCR alpha and TCR beta constant segments. Two PCR steps were used to amplify libraries, with sample barcodes and sequencing adapters being added in the second step. Sequencing of libraries was done on Illumina HiSeq 2500 (2x100 bp) or NovaSeq (2x150 bp). The paper's data handling went like this. MIGEC handled demultiplexing of reads and collapsing into UMI consensus sequences, while MiXCR performed V(D)J alignment. Vaccine-responding clonotypes were defined with edgeR using replicate PBMC samples, requiring FDR below 0.01 and a log2 fold change above 5 up to day 15. Bulk clonotypes were assigned CD4 or CD8 identity according to which sequenced CD4 or CD8 repertoire held them at higher abundance. TCRdb reanalyzed the raw reads on its own, using fastp at Q25 for trimming and MiXCR for clone calling, and kept in-frame beta chains. Identical CDR3 proteins give one entry, which carries the most common genes and DNA. The V and J calls and clone size come from TCRdb's table, not from the authors' own analysis. Here the sample has a few hundred thousand distinct CDR3 sequences; approximately 12% occur a single time. Roughly 3.1% of the sample is held by the ten biggest clonotypes.

Per the publication, the treatment or condition label means: live attenuated yellow fever vaccine strain. PBMCs were isolated from peripheral blood using a standard Ficoll-Paque protocol. Dynabeads CD4 and CD8 positive selection kits were used to isolate the CD4 and CD8 T-cell fractions. TriZol was used to extract RNA from bulk PBMCs, from CD4 and CD8 fractions, and from dextramer-positive and dextramer-negative fractions. This receptor was taken from a man younger than 35 who received the YFV17D yellow fever vaccine. The source was CD4+ T cells sorted from PBMCs, collected 15 days after the yellow fever booster vaccination. The chain joins TRBV20-1 to TRBJ1-2, and TRBD1 aligns with 8 junction nucleotides. The sequenced DNA: TGCAGTGCTAACGCCAGACAGGGGTTCCTATATGGCTACACCTTC. It encodes CSANARQGFLYGYTF.